The 2 T cell receptor beta chains listed next were all sequenced from one sample in a study of cytomegalovirus exposure and HLA in healthy donors. The table came from immunoSEQ multiplex PCR; TCRdb's copy has only in-frame clones and leaves some out. The data show roughly 150,000 clones, with 86% seen just once and 2% to 2.5% held by the top ten. Sequencing was done on a sample of PBMCs. Source of these receptors: a woman aged 18-29 years in good health and CMV-seronegative.

The chain is built from TRBV7-6 and TRBJ1-1; no definite D call. Per the germline V gene, CDR1 is SGHVS and CDR2 is FNYEAQ. V lost 5 bases and J 1 base, leaving 8 bases between the germline ends. CDR3 length equals 13 residues. CDR3 in amino acids: CASSGRGNTEAFF. In nucleotides, the CDR3 is TGTGCCAGCAGCGGGAGAGGGAACACTGAAGCTTTCTTT.

The V gene is TRBV7-9, the J gene TRBJ1-4; D is ambiguous. CDR3 size: 17 residues. V was shortened by 0 bases and J by 6 bases, with 17 bases between the two germline ends. Germline V gene lookup returns CDR1 SEHNR and CDR2 FQNEAQ (reference sequence). The CDR3 DNA reads as TGTGCCAGCAGCTTAGCGGCCCTCGGGGAAGGGTATGAAAAACTGTTTTTT. Translation: CASSLAALGEGYEKLFF.